Below, 24 T cell receptor beta chains from the same sample are listed, as sequenced in a study of blood T cells in healthy people across ages. A sample-barcoded 5' primer and a J-beta primer mix were used in a second PCR of roughly 6 to 11 cycles. TCRdb itself ran the 5' RACE reads through MiXCR, one entry per CDR3 protein. This sample yields 780,000 or so distinct CDR3 sequences, of which just over 55% are seen a single time; about a quarter belongs to the top ten. Sequenced input: blood. All receptors derive from a man aged 35 to 55 in good health.

The chain recombines TRBV12-3 or TRBV12-4 with TRBJ2-1, with 9 nucleotides matching TRBD2. This CDR3 is built from 15 residues. Trimming at V came to 6 bases and at J to 7 bases, leaving 10 bases not matched to a gene. CDR3 DNA: TGTGCCAGCAGCCTACTAGCGGGTTATGGAAATGAGCAGTTCTTC. This gives the protein CASSLLAGYGNEQFF.

The chain links TRBV6-5 to TRBJ2-5, with no clear D. The V gene lost 0 bases and the J gene lost 3 bases, with 8 bases spanning the gap. The germline CDR1 and CDR2 sequences are MNHEY and SVGAGI. This CDR3 is 14 amino acids long. The CDR3 nucleotides are TGTGCCAGCAGTTACTCCTCCTGGGAAGAGACCCAGTACTTC. Translating it yields CASSYSSWEETQYF.

This sequence joins TRBV7-2 and TRBJ2-5; maybe TRBD2 (6 bases). Germline-derived CDR1 and CDR2 are SGHTA and FQGNSA. V was clipped by 5 bases and J by 5 bases, with 15 bases between them. The CDR3 runs 14 residues. In DNA form, the CDR3 reads TGTGCCAGCAGCCTTCCTGGACTACGGGAGACCCAGTACTTC. It yields the protein CASSLPGLRETQYF.

The chain joins TRBV20-1 to TRBJ2-2; D is unclear. CDR1 is DFQATT and CDR2 is SNEGSKA in the germline V gene (reference sequence). With 0 bases removed from V and 8 bases from J, the gap between germline ends came to 10 bases. This CDR3 has 13 amino acids. CDR3 sequence (DNA): TGCAGTGCTAGAGACGGGCTCGGAGGGGAGCTGTTTTTT. It is translated as CSARDGLGGELFF.

The chain is built from TRBV4-3 and TRBJ2-6; 10 nucleotides agree with TRBD1. The CDR3 has 16 amino acids. The germline gives CDR1 LGHNA, CDR2 YSLEER. J gave up 2 bases and V 3 bases, and 1 base lay outside the gene matches. The CDR3 protein is CASSHGTGAGANVLTF. Here the CDR3 DNA reads TGCGCCAGCAGCCATGGGACAGGGGCTGGGGCCAACGTCCTGACTTTC.

V and J are TRBV29-1 and TRBJ2-1, with D perhaps matching TRBD2 (6 bases). CDR1 and CDR2 from the germline V gene are SQVTM and ANQGSEA. Trimming pared 4 bases from V and 7 bases from J, leaving 14 bases between. The CDR3 extends over 13 amino acids. CDR3 DNA sequence: TGCAGCGTTGTAGACGGGAGATTAAATGAGCAGTTCTTC. Its protein product is CSVVDGRLNEQFF.

The chain combines TRBV7-6 with TRBJ2-1; D unresolved. This CDR3 comprises 14 residues. V dropped 2 bases and J dropped 2 bases, with 7 bases sitting between them. Germline-derived CDR1 and CDR2 are SGHVS and FNYEAQ. Here the CDR3 reads CASSLRGAYNEQFF. In nucleotides, the CDR3 is TGTGCCAGCAGCTTAAGAGGAGCCTACAATGAGCAGTTCTTC.

This clonotype was picked up one time. The CDR3: CASSLVLQVVNTEAFF. As DNA, the CDR3 is TGCGCCAGCAGCTTGGTTCTACAGGTAGTGAACACTGAAGCTTTCTTT. This chain joins TRBV5-1 and TRBJ1-1; a weak D match, TRBD1 (5 bases). CDR1 is SGHRS, CDR2 YFSETQ, per germline. Trimming pared 0 bases from V and 0 bases from J, leaving 12 bases between. The CDR3 runs 16 residues.

The rearrangement links TRBV6-6 to TRBJ2-1; 7 bases map to TRBD2. V shed 2 bases and J 7 bases; nucleotides not matched to a gene: 5. Germline V gene data show CDR1 as MNHNY and CDR2 as SVGAGI (reference sequence). CDR3 size: 14 residues. The DNA for the CDR3 is TGTGCCAGCAGTTACAGGACTAGTGGTAATGAGCAGTTCTTC. It codes for CASSYRTSGNEQFF.

To note about this clonotype: One junction end disagrees with the germline gene, perhaps due to a read error. The chain uses TRBV5-1 and TRBJ2-2; tentatively, D is TRBD1 (5 bases). CDR3 size: 16 residues. The germline gives CDR1 SGHRS, CDR2 YFSETQ. The CDR3 reads CASSLEGLWNTGELFF. For the CDR3, the DNA is TGCGCCAGCAGCTTGGAGGGGCTGTGGAACACTGGGGAGCTGTTTTTT. Based on the CDR3 plus reference TRBV5-1 and TRBJ2-2, the full variable domain is KAGVTQTPRYLIKTRGQQVTLSCSPISGHRSVSWYQQTPGQGLQFLFEYFSETQRNKGNFPGRFSGRQFSNSRSEMNVSTLELGDSALYLCASSLEGLWNTGELFFGEGSRLTVL.

The chain combines TRBV7-2 with TRBJ2-4, with D perhaps TRBD1 (6 bases). CDR1 and CDR2 (germline): SGHTA, FQGNSA. The CDR3 spans 17 residues. V was cut by 1 base and J by 2 bases, with 15 bases left in between. The CDR3 bases are TGTGCCAGCAGCTTAGGGGGGCTTAGTTTGCCCAAAAACATTCAGTACTTC. Amino acids: CASSLGGLSLPKNIQYF.

J is TRBJ1-1 and V is TRBV29-1, with 7 bases identical to TRBD1. The germline V gene encodes CDR1 SQVTM and CDR2 ANQGSEA. The CDR3 spans 13 residues. J lost 2 bases, V lost 4 bases, and 4 bases had no gene match. The CDR3 reads CSVAAGGNTEAFF. DNA for the CDR3: TGCAGCGTTGCTGCAGGGGGTAACACTGAAGCTTTCTTT.

This clonotype was seen more than once but under ten times. One end of the junction does not line up with germline, which may come from a read error. The chain joins TRBV9 to TRBJ2-5; no reliable D call. CDR3 length: 12 amino acids. CDR1 and CDR2 (germline): SGDLS, YYNGEE. The CDR3 here is CTSSDKWETQYF. In nucleotides, the CDR3 is TGTACCAGCAGCGATAAATGGGAGACCCAGTACTTC.

This clonotype came up a few times. The chain uses TRBV21-1 and TRBJ2-6. TRBV21-1 is a recognized pseudogene. This CDR3 region has 12 residues. The CDR3: CGVFAGANVLTF. CDR3 DNA sequence: TGTGGGGTGTTCGCAGGGGCCAACGTCCTGACTTTC.

The rearrangement links TRBV7-3 to TRBJ2-1; 9 bases fit TRBD2. CDR1 and CDR2 (germline): SGHTA, FQGTGA. V lost 3 bases and J lost 7; bases outside the gene matches: 4. CDR3 length: 14 amino acids. CDR3 sequence: CASSFGLANNEQFF. CDR3 sequence (DNA): TGTGCCAGCAGCTTCGGACTAGCGAATAATGAGCAGTTCTTC.

The V call is TRBV28, the J call TRBJ2-4; no clear D. The CDR3 is made up of 16 amino acids. Per the germline V gene, CDR1 is MDHEN and CDR2 is SYDVKM. The ends were cut back, 3 bases at V and 0 bases at J, with 12 bases in the middle. The DNA of the CDR3 is TGTGCCAGCAGTTTGACCTGGACCATAGCCAAAAACATTCAGTACTTC. The encoded protein is CASSLTWTIAKNIQYF.

This chain links TRBV2 with TRBJ1-4; D may be TRBD1 (5 bases). The ends were cut back, 6 bases at V and 8 bases at J, with 19 bases in the middle. Germline-derived CDR1 and CDR2 are SNHLY and FYNNEI. CDR3 length: 15 residues. Here the CDR3 reads CASSRRRVGGEKLFF. In nucleotides, the CDR3 is TGTGCCAGCAGCAGAAGAAGGGTTGGGGGGGAAAAACTGTTTTTT.

This clonotype was recorded a few times. This sequence joins TRBV20-1 and TRBJ2-3, with 10 nucleotides matching TRBD1. Germline CDR1 is DFQATT and CDR2 is SNEGSKA (reference sequence). J lost 1 base, V lost 4 bases, and 2 bases had no gene match. This CDR3 comprises 14 residues. DNA of the CDR3: TGCAGTGCTATTGGGACAGGGGGCACAGATACGCAGTATTTT. Protein product: CSAIGTGGTDTQYF.

V usage is TRBV15 and J usage is TRBJ1-4, with 9 bases fitting TRBD1. V was clipped by 5 bases and J by 11 bases; unmatched bases: 12. The CDR3 loop spans 15 amino acids. Germline V gene data show CDR1 as LNHNV and CDR2 as YYDKDF (reference sequence). Here the CDR3 DNA reads TGTGCCACCAGCGCAAAGGACAGGGGTTTGGAGAAACTGTTTTTT. Its protein is CATSAKDRGLEKLFF.

The V and J genes are TRBV7-2 and TRBJ1-5; possible D gene TRBD1, 6 bases. The CDR3 loop spans 15 amino acids. With 1 base removed from V and 4 bases from J, the gap between germline ends came to 11 bases. The germline V gene encodes CDR1 SGHTA and CDR2 FQGNSA. In DNA form, the CDR3 reads TGTGCCAGCAGCTTAGTGTCCCAGGGGAATCAGCCCCAGCATTTT. It translates to CASSLVSQGNQPQHF.

CDR3 sequence: CASSLVQGWTDTQYF. CDR3 sequence (DNA): TGTGCCAGCAGCTTAGTGCAGGGATGGACAGATACGCAGTATTTT. The chain uses TRBV11-2 and TRBJ2-3; D possibly corresponds to TRBD1 (5 bases). Trimming took off 1 base at V and 3 bases at J, with 11 bases between the two ends. In germline, CDR1 is SGHAT, CDR2 FQNNGV. The CDR3 is 15 residues long.

This clonotype was seen only a few times. This chain uses TRBV20-1 with TRBJ2-3, with 8 bases that match TRBD2. V dropped 3 bases and J dropped 2; count of bases not matched to a gene: 7. Germline assignment: CDR1 DFQATT and CDR2 SNEGSKA (reference sequence). The CDR3 is 15 residues long. CDR3 nucleotides: TGCAGTGCTAGGGTAGCGGGGACCACCACAGATACGCAGTATTTT. Translation: CSARVAGTTTDTQYF.

CDR3 DNA: TGTGCCAGCACCAAGCCGGGGGGGTGGGATACGCAGTATTTT. Translating gives CASTKPGGWDTQYF. The gene calls are TRBV12-3 or TRBV12-4 and TRBJ2-3, with TRBD2 matching over 8 bases. The CDR3 is 14 residues long. J gave up 6 bases and V 7 bases, and 9 bases lay outside the gene matches.

V gene TRBV25-1 combines with J gene TRBJ2-1; 11 bases fit TRBD2. The length of the CDR3 is 15 residues. Germline V gene sequence: CDR1 MGHDK, CDR2 SYGVNS. V trimming: 5 bases; J trimming: 5 bases; junction bases outside the gene matches: 5. The CDR3 reads CASSPLAGDDNEQFF. The CDR3 DNA reads as TGTGCCAGCAGTCCACTAGCGGGAGACGACAATGAGCAGTTCTTC.